Below, 24 T cell receptor beta chains from the same sample are listed, as sequenced in a study of beta chain features in type 1 diabetes listed by TCRdb under 2018. Library preparation used the immunoSEQ multiplex PCR assay. The High Capacity cDNA Reverse Transcription Kit was used to reverse transcribe all of the isolated RNA, meaning that expressed TCRB transcripts were what got sequenced. The source is immuneACCESS, and TCRdb retained only in-frame sequences with V and J called. Part of the clones is not carried over; for the studies checked, unresolved V genes explain less than half of this, and the remainder is unexplained. Across this sample there are some 44,000 clones, with approximately 70% seen only once. About 2% of the sample belongs to the ten largest clones. Overall study results and their limits: In all four CD4+ subsets, TCRB CDR3 length was moderately but significantly shorter in type 1 diabetes patients.

These receptors have no identified antigens. The sequenced material came from Tregs from blood. This specimen's cell subset or site label, interpreted: regulatory CD4+ T cells. The source is a woman between 18 and 29 years old with type 1 diabetes.

V gene TRBV5-1 combines with J gene TRBJ1-1; D is unresolved. Per germline, CDR1 SGHRS and CDR2 YFSETQ. The CDR3 runs 14 residues. Trimming pared 1 base from V and 3 bases from J, leaving 10 bases between. In DNA form, the CDR3 reads TGCGCCAGCAGCTTGATGGCGGGCGACACTGAAGCTTTCTTT. Its protein is CASSLMAGDTEAFF.

The rearrangement uses TRBV19 and TRBJ2-7; 8 nucleotides agree with TRBD2. The CDR3 extends over 16 amino acids. In germline, CDR1 is LNHDA, CDR2 SQIVND (reference sequence). J gave up 7 bases and V 6 bases, and 17 bases lay outside the gene matches. The CDR3 loop reads CASSRELAARTWEQYF. The CDR3 bases are TGTGCCAGTAGCCGCGAACTAGCGGCAAGAACGTGGGAGCAGTACTTC.

This chain connects TRBV7-2 to TRBJ2-3; D is ambiguous. Per the germline V gene, CDR1 is SGHTA and CDR2 is FQGNSA. CDR3 length: 14 residues. V was trimmed by 1 base and J by 2 bases, leaving 7 bases between them. CDR3 in DNA: TGTGCCAGCAGCTTAGGAGGCACCACAGATACGCAGTATTTT. The encoded protein is CASSLGGTTDTQYF.

This clone was seen a single time. The genes are TRBV5-1 and TRBJ2-7; 10 nucleotides match TRBD1. The CDR3 contains 16 residues. Germline V gives CDR1 SGHRS, CDR2 YFSETQ. Trimming removed 0 bases from V and 5 bases from J; junction bases left unmatched: 8. The CDR3: CASSLARTGGSDEQYF. The CDR3 nucleotides read TGCGCCAGCAGCTTGGCGAGGACAGGGGGGTCTGACGAGCAGTACTTC.

V gene TRBV28 combines with J gene TRBJ1-2; D gene uncertain. CDR3 size: 12 residues. Trimming left V 2 bases short and J 4 bases short, with 5 bases between. From germline, CDR1 is MDHEN and CDR2 SYDVKM. The CDR3 loop is CASSLGSYGYTF. The CDR3 nucleotides read TGTGCCAGCAGTTTAGGCAGCTATGGCTACACCTTC.

V is TRBV11-2 and J is TRBJ2-7; D perhaps matches TRBD1 (5 bases). The CDR3 consists of 13 residues. Germline-derived CDR1 and CDR2 are SGHAT and FQNNGV. Trimming took 0 bases from V and 6 from J, leaving 9 bases between them. The CDR3 sequence: CASSLEGPSEQYF. CDR3 DNA: TGTGCCAGCAGCTTAGAGGGGCCTTCCGAGCAGTACTTC.

The chain uses TRBV19 and TRBJ2-6; perhaps TRBD1 as D (6 bases). This CDR3 is 16 amino acids long. V lost 5 bases, J lost 0 bases, and 11 bases lay in between. From germline, CDR1 is LNHDA and CDR2 SQIVND (reference sequence). DNA of the CDR3: TGTGCCAGTAGTGGGGGACACACCTCTGGGGCCAACGTCCTGACTTTC. Residues: CASSGGHTSGANVLTF.

This clone was observed a few times. The chain is built from TRBV19 and TRBJ1-2; 9 nucleotides line up with TRBD1. Germline-derived CDR1 and CDR2 are LNHDA and SQIVND (reference sequence). V shed 7 bases, J shed 5 bases, and the junction held 8 bases outside the gene matches. The CDR3 has 14 amino acids. The chain's CDR3 is CASTSGTGRYGYTF. The CDR3 region has the DNA TGTGCCAGTACCTCCGGGACAGGGAGGTATGGCTACACCTTC. Looking up the rest from reference TRBV19 and TRBJ1-2 gives the full variable domain: DGGITQSPKYLFRKEGQNVTLSCEQNLNHDAMYWYRQDPGQGLRLIYYSQIVNDFQKGDIAEGYSVSREKKESFPLTVTSAQKNPTAFYLCASTSGTGRYGYTFGSGTRLTVV.

The J gene is TRBJ1-5, the V gene TRBV7-3, with TRBD1 identical over 9 bases. The CDR3 loop spans 15 amino acids. The V segment lost 6 bases and the J segment 4 bases; nucleotides outside the gene matches: 7. Germline V lookup: CDR1 SGHTA, CDR2 FQGTGA. CDR3 bases: TGTGCCAGCAGTCTAACAGGGGGCGAAAATCAGCCCCAGCATTTT. This translates into CASSLTGGENQPQHF.

Within the sample, this clone is medium-sized. The chain couples TRBV7-2 to TRBJ2-3, with a tentative D call TRBD1 (5 bases). Per germline, CDR1 SGHTA and CDR2 FQGNSA. CDR3 size: 15 residues. V was shortened by 7 bases and J by 4 bases, with 18 bases between the two germline ends. CDR3 DNA sequence: TGTGCCAGCAACTCTGGGGCCCAGATGGCAGATACGCAGTATTTT. It codes for CASNSGAQMADTQYF.

This sequence joins TRBV29-1 and TRBJ1-5; the D is unclear. Per germline, CDR1 SQVTM and CDR2 ANQGSEA. The CDR3 runs 15 residues. Trimming left V 0 bases short and J 3 bases short, with 12 bases between. CDR3: CSVEDPSKPNQPQHF. The CDR3 DNA is TGCAGCGTTGAAGATCCCAGTAAACCCAATCAGCCCCAGCATTTT.

The V and J genes are TRBV4-2 and TRBJ1-1, with D maybe TRBD1 (5 bases). Germline lookup yields CDR1 LGHNA and CDR2 YNFKEQ. Trimming removed 4 bases from V and 2 bases from J, with 8 bases in between. The CDR3 covers 13 residues. As DNA, the CDR3 is TGTGCCAGCAGCCTTGGGGCTAACACTGAAGCTTTCTTT. Translation gives CASSLGANTEAFF.

V is TRBV12-5 and J is TRBJ1-2; D is possibly TRBD1 (5 bases). Looked up from germline, CDR1 is LGHNT and CDR2 is FRNRAP. This CDR3 has 12 amino acids. V was pared by 4 bases and J by 4 bases, with 7 bases between. The CDR3 DNA is TGTGCTAGTGGTTGGGACTCCTATGGCTACACCTTC. The encoded protein is CASGWDSYGYTF.

This clone has only one observation. The chain employs TRBV9 and TRBJ1-2; D perhaps matches TRBD1 (5 bases). Trimming pared 2 bases from V and 5 bases from J, leaving 16 bases between. The CDR3 has 15 residues. Germline assignment: CDR1 SGDLS and CDR2 YYNGEE. The CDR3 region has the DNA TGTGCCAGCAGCGTGTCAGTGGGGCCTCAATATGGCTACACCTTC. This translates into CASSVSVGPQYGYTF.

By sample fraction, this clone is medium-sized. This chain connects TRBV10-3 to TRBJ2-7; D unresolved. With 7 bases removed from V and 7 bases from J, the gap between germline ends came to 14 bases. Germline V lookup: CDR1 ENHRY, CDR2 SYGVKD. The CDR3 has 12 residues. CDR3 sequence reads: CAIMRGSREQYF. CDR3 DNA sequence: TGTGCCATCATGAGAGGTTCCAGAGAGCAGTACTTC.

CDR3 region: CASSLSGVAGAYEQYF. The CDR3 DNA follows: TGTGCCAGCTCACTCTCAGGGGTGGCGGGAGCATACGAGCAGTACTTC. V is TRBV18 and J is TRBJ2-7; a possible D gene is TRBD2 (7 bases). Trimming stripped 4 bases from V and 4 bases from J, with 20 bases between. This CDR3 comprises 16 residues. The V gene's germline CDR1 is KGHSH and CDR2 LQKENI.

V and J are TRBV6-5 and TRBJ2-3; the match to TRBD2 covers 8 bases. Germline V gene data show CDR1 as MNHEY and CDR2 as SVGAGI. Unmatched junction bases numbered 2, after V lost 0 bases and J lost 0 bases. The CDR3 covers 16 residues. Here the CDR3 DNA reads TGTGCCAGCAGTTACTCCCCTAGCGGGAGCACAGATACGCAGTATTTT. Its protein product is CASSYSPSGSTDTQYF.

This chain links TRBV6-6 with TRBJ1-4; D possibly corresponds to TRBD1 (6 bases). Trimming stripped 6 bases from V and 5 bases from J, with 13 bases between. Germline V lookup: CDR1 MNHNY, CDR2 SVGAGI (reference sequence). This CDR3 is 14 amino acids long. CDR3 protein: CASSHRTGNEKLFF. CDR3 DNA sequence: TGTGCCAGCAGCCACCGCACAGGGAATGAAAAACTGTTTTTT.

The chain links TRBV28 to TRBJ1-2; D perhaps matches TRBD1 (5 bases). The CDR3 loop spans 15 amino acids. Per germline, CDR1 MDHEN and CDR2 SYDVKM. Trimming pared 3 bases from V and 7 bases from J, leaving 18 bases between. The CDR3 reads CASSFQGRGKSGYTF. The CDR3 coding sequence is TGTGCCAGCAGTTTTCAGGGAAGGGGAAAGAGTGGCTACACCTTC.

V is TRBV5-1 and J is TRBJ1-2; TRBD1 agrees at 8 bases. This CDR3 region has 14 residues. With 0 bases clipped from V and 7 bases from J, the junction kept 5 bases outside the gene matches. CDR1 is SGHRS and CDR2 is YFSETQ in the germline V gene. The CDR3 sequence is CASSLGQGARGYTF. The CDR3 bases are TGCGCCAGCAGCTTGGGCCAGGGGGCACGTGGCTACACCTTC.

The rearrangement links TRBV19 to TRBJ1-4; 9 bases align to TRBD1. This CDR3 has 15 amino acids. V shed 9 bases, J shed 5 bases, and the junction held 10 bases outside the gene matches. Germline V gene lookup returns CDR1 LNHDA and CDR2 SQIVND (reference sequence). Written as DNA, the CDR3 is TGTGCCAGCCTGAATTCCGGGACAGGGAATGAAAAACTGTTTTTT. Protein product: CASLNSGTGNEKLFF.

This clone was picked up a small number of times. The chain couples TRBV2 to TRBJ2-1; D is uncertain. With 7 bases removed from V and 8 bases from J, the gap between germline ends came to 12 bases. Germline CDR1 SNHLY, CDR2 FYNNEI. This CDR3 spans 12 amino acids. In DNA form, the CDR3 reads TGTGCCAGCACCGAGTTTTTCTATGAGCAGTTCTTC. This codes for CASTEFFYEQFF.

CDR3 residues: CASSGGGHTSYSGANVLTF. The CDR3 bases are TGTGCCAGTAGTGGCGGGGGGCACACGTCATACTCTGGGGCCAACGTCCTGACTTTC. The chain uses TRBV19 and TRBJ2-6, with 8 nucleotides matching TRBD2. CDR1 LNHDA and CDR2 SQIVND come from the germline V gene (reference sequence). This CDR3 comprises 19 residues. Germline trimming cut 5 bases from V and 0 bases from J; bases unmatched to any gene: 12.

This clone occurred once. CDR3 sequence reads: CASSSLGGAHNEQFF. As DNA, the CDR3 is TGTGCCAGCAGTTCCCTAGGGGGCGCCCACAATGAGCAGTTCTTC. The J gene is TRBJ2-1, the V gene TRBV27; 7 bases are a match to TRBD1. In germline, CDR1 is MNHEY, CDR2 SMNVEV (reference sequence). The CDR3 is 15 amino acids. The V segment lost 4 bases and the J segment 5 bases; nucleotides outside the gene matches: 8.